This note documents a single T cell receptor (beta chain) sequence. Other DNA sequences of this sample code for an identical CDR3. This sample is drawn from a study of cytomegalovirus exposure and HLA in healthy donors. Here immunoSEQ multiplex PCR was the method, and the copy in TCRdb shows in-frame clones only, minus some. The data contain 200,000 to 300,000 clones, around 91% of them seen just once; the ten biggest clones take up around 3.1%. The clonotype was recovered from a woman in her 30s in good health and CMV-seronegative. Sequencing was carried out using PBMCs.

The CDR3: CASSLVGYEQYF. The CDR3 nucleotides are TGCGCCAGCAGCTTGGTCGGCTACGAGCAGTACTTC. The rearrangement joins TRBV5-1 to TRBJ2-7; the D is unclear. The CDR3 covers 12 residues. The germline V and J ends were trimmed by 0 bases and 3 bases, with 4 bases remaining between them. Germline V gene lookup returns CDR1 SGHRS and CDR2 YFSETQ.